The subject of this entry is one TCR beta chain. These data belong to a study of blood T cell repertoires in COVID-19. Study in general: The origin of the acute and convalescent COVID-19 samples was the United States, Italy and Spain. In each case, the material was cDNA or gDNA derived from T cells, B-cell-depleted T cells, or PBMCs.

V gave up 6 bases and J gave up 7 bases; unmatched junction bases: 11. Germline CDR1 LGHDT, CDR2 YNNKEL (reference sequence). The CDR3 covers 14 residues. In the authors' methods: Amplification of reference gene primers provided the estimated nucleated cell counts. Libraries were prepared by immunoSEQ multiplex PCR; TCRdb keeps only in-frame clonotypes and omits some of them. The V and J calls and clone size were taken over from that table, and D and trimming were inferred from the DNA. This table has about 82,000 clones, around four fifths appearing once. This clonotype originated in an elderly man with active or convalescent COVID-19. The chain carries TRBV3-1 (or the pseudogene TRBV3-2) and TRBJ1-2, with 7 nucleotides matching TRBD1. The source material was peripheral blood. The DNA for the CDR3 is TGTGCCAGCAGGCTACGACAGGGTTCAGCTGGCTACACCTTC. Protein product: CASRLRQGSAGYTF.